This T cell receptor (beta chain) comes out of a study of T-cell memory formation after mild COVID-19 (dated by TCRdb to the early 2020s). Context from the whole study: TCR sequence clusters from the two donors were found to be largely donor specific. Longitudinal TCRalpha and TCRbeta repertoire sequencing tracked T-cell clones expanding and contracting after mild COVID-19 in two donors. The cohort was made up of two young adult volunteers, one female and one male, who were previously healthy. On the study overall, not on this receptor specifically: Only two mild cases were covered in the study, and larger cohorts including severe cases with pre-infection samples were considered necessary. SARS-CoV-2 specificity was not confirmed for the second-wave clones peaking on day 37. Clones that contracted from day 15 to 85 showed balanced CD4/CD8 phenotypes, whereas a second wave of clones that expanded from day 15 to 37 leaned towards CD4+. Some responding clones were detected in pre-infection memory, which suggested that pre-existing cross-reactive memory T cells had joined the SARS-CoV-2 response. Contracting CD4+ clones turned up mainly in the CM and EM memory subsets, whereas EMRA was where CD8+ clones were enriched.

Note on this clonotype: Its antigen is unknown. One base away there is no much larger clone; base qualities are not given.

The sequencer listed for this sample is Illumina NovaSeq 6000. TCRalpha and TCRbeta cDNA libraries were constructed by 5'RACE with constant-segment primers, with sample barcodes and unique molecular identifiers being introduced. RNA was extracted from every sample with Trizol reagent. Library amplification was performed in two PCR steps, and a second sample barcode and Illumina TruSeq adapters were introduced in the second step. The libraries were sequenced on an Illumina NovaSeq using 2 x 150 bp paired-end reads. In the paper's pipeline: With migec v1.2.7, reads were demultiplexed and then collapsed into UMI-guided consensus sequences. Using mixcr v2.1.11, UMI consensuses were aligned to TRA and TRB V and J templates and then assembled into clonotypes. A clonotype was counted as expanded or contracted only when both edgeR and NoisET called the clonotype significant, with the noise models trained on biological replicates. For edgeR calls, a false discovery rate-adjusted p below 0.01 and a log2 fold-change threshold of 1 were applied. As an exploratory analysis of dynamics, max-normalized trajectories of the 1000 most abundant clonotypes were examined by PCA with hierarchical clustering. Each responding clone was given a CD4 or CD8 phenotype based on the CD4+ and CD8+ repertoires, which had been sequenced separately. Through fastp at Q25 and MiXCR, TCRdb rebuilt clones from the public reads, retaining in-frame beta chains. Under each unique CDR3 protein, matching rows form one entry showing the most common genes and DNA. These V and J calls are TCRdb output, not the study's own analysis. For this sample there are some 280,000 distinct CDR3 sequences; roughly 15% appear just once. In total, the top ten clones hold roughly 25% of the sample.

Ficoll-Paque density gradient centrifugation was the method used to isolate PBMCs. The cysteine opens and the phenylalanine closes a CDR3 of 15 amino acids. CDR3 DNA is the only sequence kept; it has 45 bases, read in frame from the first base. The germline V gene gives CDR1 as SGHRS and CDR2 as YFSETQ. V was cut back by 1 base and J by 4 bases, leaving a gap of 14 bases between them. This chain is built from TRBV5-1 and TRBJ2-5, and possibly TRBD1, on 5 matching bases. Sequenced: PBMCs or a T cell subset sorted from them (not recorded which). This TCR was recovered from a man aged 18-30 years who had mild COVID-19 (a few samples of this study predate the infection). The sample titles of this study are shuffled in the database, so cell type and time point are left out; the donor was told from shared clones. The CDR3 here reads CASSLPRQGVETQYF. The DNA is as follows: TGCGCCAGCAGCTTGCCACGACAAGGGGTAGAGACCCAGTACTTC.